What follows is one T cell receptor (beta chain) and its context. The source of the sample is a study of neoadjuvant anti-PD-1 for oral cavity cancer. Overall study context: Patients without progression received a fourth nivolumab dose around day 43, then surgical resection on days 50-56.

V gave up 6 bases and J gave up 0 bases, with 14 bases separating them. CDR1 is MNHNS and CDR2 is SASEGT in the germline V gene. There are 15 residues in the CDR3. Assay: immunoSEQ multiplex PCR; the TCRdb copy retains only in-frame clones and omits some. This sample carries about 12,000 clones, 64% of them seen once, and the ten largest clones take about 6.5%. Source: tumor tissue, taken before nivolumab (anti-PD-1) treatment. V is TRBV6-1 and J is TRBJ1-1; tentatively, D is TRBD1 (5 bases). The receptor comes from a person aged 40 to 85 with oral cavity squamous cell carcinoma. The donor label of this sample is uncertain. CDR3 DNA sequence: TGTGCCAGCAGCGCGGGACGCCGCATGAACACTGAAGCTTTCTTT. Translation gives CASSAGRRMNTEAFF.